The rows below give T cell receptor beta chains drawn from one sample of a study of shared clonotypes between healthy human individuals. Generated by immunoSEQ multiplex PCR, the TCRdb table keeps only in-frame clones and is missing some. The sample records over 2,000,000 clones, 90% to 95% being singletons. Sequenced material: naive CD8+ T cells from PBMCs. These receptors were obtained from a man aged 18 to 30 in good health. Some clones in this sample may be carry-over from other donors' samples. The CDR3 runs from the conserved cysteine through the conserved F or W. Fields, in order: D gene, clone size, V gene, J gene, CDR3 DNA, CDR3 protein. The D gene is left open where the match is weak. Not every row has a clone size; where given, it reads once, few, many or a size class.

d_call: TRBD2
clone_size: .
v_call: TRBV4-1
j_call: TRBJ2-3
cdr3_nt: TGCGCCAGTTGGACGGGGAGCGGGAGCCCGGATACGCAGTATTTT
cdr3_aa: CASWTGSGSPDTQYF

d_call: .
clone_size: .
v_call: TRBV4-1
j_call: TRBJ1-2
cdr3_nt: TGCGCCAGCAGCCAAGAAGGAGTCTATGGCTACACCTTC
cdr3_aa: CASSQEGVYGYTF

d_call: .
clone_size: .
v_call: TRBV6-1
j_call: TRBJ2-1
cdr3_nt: TGTGCCAGCATCTCGGGGAATGAGCAGTTCTTC
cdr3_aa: CASISGNEQFF

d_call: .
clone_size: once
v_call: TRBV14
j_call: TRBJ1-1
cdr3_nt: TGTGCCAGCAGCCATACATGGCCTGGGAACACTGAAGCTTTCTTT
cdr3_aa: CASSHTWPGNTEAFF

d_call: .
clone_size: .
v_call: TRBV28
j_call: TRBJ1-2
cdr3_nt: TGTGCCAGCAGCTCTTATGGCTACACCTTC
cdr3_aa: CASSSYGYTF

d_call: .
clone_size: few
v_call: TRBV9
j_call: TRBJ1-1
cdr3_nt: TGTGCCAGCAGCACCTCAGGGTTTTCGACTGAAGCTTTCTTT
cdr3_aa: CASSTSGFSTEAFF

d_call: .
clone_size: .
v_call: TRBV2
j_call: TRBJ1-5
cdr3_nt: TGTGCCAGCACAACAAGTCCCAATCAGCCCCAGCATTTT
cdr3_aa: CASTTSPNQPQHF

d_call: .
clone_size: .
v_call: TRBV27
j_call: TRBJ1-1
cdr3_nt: TGTGCCAGCAGTTTCACCGGCGCTGACACTGAAGCTTTCTTT
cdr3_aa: CASSFTGADTEAFF

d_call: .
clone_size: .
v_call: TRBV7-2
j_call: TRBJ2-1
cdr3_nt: TGTGCCAGCAGCTCATTCGGGTCCGACTACAATGAGCAGTTCTTC
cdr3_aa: CASSSFGSDYNEQFF

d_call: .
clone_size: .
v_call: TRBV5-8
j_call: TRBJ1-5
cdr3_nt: TGTGCCAGCAGCTTGGTGGCAGACAATCAGCCCCAGCATTTT
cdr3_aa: CASSLVADNQPQHF

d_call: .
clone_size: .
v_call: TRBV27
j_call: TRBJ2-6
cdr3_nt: TGTGCCAGCAGTCCCTTGGCCGGGGCCAACGTCCTGACTTTC
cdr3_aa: CASSPLAGANVLTF

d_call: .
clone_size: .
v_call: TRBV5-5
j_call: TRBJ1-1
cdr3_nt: TGTGCCAGCAGCTTGGAACCCACAAGATTCGGGAACACTGAAGCTTTCTTT
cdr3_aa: CASSLEPTRFGNTEAFF

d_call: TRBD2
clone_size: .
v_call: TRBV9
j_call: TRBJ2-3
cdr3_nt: TGTGCCAGCAGCGTAGAGGACGCGGGAGGGGGTTGGGATACGCAGTATTTT
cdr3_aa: CASSVEDAGGGWDTQYF

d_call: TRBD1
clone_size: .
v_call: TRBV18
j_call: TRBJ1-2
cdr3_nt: TGTGCCAGCTCACCCACAGGGGTGCAGGGAAATGGCTACACCTTC
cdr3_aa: CASSPTGVQGNGYTF

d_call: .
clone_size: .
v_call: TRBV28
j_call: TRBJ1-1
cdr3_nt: TGTGCCAGCAGTTTATGGGGAAGGGAAGCTGAAGCTTTCTTT
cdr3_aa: CASSLWGREAEAFF

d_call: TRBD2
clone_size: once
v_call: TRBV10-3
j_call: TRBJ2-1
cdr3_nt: TGTGCCATCAGTGAGTTAGCGGGCAATGAGCAGTTCTTC
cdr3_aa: CAISELAGNEQFF

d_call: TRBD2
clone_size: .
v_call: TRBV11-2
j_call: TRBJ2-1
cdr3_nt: TGTGCCAGCAGCTTAGTAGGGACTAGCGGGAGTCGCAATGAGCAGTTCTTC
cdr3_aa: CASSLVGTSGSRNEQFF

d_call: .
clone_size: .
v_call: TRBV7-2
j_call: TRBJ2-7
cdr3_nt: TGTGCCAGCAGCTTAATGGGGGTCCACGAGCAGTACTTC
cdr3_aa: CASSLMGVHEQYF

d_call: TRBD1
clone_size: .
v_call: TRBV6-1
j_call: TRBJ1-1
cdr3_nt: TGTGCCAGCAGTGAGGAGTACCCCGGGACAGGGGCCATGAACACTGAAGCTTTCTTT
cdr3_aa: CASSEEYPGTGAMNTEAFF

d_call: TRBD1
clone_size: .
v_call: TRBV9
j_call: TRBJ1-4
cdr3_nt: TGTGCCAGCAGCGCCCATGAGAGGGACAGTAATGAAAAACTGTTTTTT
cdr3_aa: CASSAHERDSNEKLFF